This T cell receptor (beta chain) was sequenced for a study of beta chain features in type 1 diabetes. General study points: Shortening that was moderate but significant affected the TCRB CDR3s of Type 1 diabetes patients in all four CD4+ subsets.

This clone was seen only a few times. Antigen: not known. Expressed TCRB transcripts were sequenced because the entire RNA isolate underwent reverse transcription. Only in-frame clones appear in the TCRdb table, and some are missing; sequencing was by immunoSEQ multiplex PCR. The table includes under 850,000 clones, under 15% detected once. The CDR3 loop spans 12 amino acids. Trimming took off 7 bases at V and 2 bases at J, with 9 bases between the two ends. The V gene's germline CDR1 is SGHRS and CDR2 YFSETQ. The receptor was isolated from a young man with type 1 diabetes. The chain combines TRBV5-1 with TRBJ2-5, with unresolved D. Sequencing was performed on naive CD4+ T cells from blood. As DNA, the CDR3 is TGCGCCAGCCGAGAGGAACAAGAGACCCAGTACTTC. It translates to CASREEQETQYF.